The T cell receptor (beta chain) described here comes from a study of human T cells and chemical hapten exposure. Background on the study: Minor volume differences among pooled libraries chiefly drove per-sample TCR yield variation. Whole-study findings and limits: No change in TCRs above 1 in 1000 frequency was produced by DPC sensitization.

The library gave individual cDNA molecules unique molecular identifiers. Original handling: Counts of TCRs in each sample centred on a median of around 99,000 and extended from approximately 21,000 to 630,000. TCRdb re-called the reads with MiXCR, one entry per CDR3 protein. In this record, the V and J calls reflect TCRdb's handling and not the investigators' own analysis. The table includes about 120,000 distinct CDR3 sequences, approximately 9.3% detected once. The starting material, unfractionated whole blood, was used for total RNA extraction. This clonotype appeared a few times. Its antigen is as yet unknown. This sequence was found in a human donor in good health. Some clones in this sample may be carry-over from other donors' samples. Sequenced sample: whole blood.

In DNA, the CDR3 is TGCAGTGCTAGCGGGAGGGCCTTCGAGACCCAGTACTTC. The encoded protein is CSASGRAFETQYF. This chain connects TRBV20-1 to TRBJ2-5; TRBD2 matches at 8 bases. J lost 5 bases, V lost 3 bases, and 5 bases had no gene match. CDR1 is DFQATT, CDR2 SNEGSKA, per germline (reference sequence). This CDR3 region has 13 residues.